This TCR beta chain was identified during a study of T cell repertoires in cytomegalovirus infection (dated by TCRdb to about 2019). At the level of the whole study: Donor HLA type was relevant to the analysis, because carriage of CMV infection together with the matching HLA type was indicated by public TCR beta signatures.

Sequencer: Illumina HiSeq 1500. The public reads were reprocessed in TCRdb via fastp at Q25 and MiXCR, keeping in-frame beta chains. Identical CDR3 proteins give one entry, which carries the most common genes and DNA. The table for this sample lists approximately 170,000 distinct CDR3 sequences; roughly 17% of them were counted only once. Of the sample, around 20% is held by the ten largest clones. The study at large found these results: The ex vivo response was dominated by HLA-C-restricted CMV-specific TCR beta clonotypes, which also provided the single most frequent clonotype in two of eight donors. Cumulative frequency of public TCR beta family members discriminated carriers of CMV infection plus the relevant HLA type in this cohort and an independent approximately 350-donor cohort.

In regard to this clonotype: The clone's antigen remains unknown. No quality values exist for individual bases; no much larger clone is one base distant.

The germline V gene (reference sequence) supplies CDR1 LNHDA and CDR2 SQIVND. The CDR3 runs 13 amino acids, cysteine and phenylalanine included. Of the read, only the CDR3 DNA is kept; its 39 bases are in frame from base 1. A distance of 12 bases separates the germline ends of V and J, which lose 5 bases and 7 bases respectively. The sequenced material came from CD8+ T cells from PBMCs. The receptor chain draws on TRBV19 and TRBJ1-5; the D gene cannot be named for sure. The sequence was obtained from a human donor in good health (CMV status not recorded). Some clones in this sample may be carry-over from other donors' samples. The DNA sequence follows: TGTGCCAGTAGTTCGAGCCTGGGGCAGCCCCAGCATTTT. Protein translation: CASSSSLGQPQHF.